These T cell receptor beta chains were read from a single sample in a study of vaccination and CD4 T cells after COVID-19. These receptors lack a known antigen. In TCRdb, the PCR reads were re-called with MiXCR into one record per CDR3 protein. This table holds about 20,000 distinct CDR3 sequences, about 59% found once. The sequencing input was CD4+ T cells from blood, cultured in vitro. These TCRs come from a human donor who had recovered from COVID-19. Both conserved end residues are part of each CDR3. The D gene is left open where the match is weak. Clone size, where shown, is once, few, many, or a class for clones that have expanded.

clone_size j_call d_call v_call cdr3_nt cdr3_aa
once TRBJ2-7 . TRBV7-2 TGTGCCAGTGCACCTGGCGCGCATTCCTACGAGCAGTACTTC CASAPGAHSYEQYF
. TRBJ1-6 . TRBV12-3/TRBV12-4 TGTGCCAGCTCCAAGTCAGAAGTCAATAATTCACCCCTCCACTTT CASSKSEVNNSPLHF
. TRBJ1-2 TRBD1 TRBV30 TGTGCCTGGAGTATCTCCCCGGGACAGGGGGCGGTGACCGGTGGCTACACCTTC CAWSISPGQGAVTGGYTF
. TRBJ2-2 TRBD2 TRBV5-1 TGCGCCAGCAGCTTGACACCAACTAGCGGCTCGAACACCGGGGAGCTGTTTTTT CASSLTPTSGSNTGELFF
. TRBJ2-3 . TRBV19 TGTGCCACCAGAGGCGGGGGCACAGATACGCAGTATTTT CATRGGGTDTQYF
. TRBJ2-1 TRBD2 TRBV11-2 TGTGCCAGCAGCTTCTTTAATAGCGGGGGAAACAATGAGCAGTTCTTC CASSFFNSGGNNEQFF
. TRBJ2-7 . TRBV6-5 TGTGCCAGCAGTTACCGGGACAACTCCTACGAGCAGTACTTC CASSYRDNSYEQYF
. TRBJ1-2 . TRBV2 TGTGCCAGCAGGGGGCTTCTAGGGAACTATGGCTACACCTTC CASRGLLGNYGYTF
few TRBJ1-1 . TRBV19 TGTGCCAGTAGTATCTTAGGGATGAACACTGAAGCTTTCTTT CASSILGMNTEAFF
. TRBJ2-7 . TRBV19 TGTGCCAGTAGTATAGACGGGACCACCAATCTTGCCTACGAGCAGTACTTC CASSIDGTTNLAYEQYF
. TRBJ1-1 . TRBV12-3/TRBV12-4 TGTGCCAGCAGTTTTAACAGGAACACTGAAGCTTTCTTT CASSFNRNTEAFF
. TRBJ2-2 TRBD2 TRBV10-1 TGCGCCAGCAGTCGGACTAGCGGGATGAACACCGGGGAGCTGTTTTTT CASSRTSGMNTGELFF
. TRBJ1-2 . TRBV30 TGTGCCTGGAGTGGAGGGAATGGGTATGGCTACACCTTC CAWSGGNGYGYTF
. TRBJ1-1 . TRBV10-3 TGTGCCATCAGGAGGTCCACTGAAGCTTTCTTT CAIRRSTEAFF
. TRBJ1-4 TRBD1 TRBV6-5 TGTGCCAGCAGTTACCAACAGGGGAGGGCTACTAATGAAAAACTGTTTTTT CASSYQQGRATNEKLFF
. TRBJ1-1 . TRBV28 TGTGCCAGCACTCCTTCGGGTGAAACTGAAGCTTTCTTT CASTPSGETEAFF
. TRBJ2-7 . TRBV20-1 TGCAGCGCGGAGGGGGAGACGGGCTACGAGCAGTACTTC CSAEGETGYEQYF
. TRBJ2-1 TRBD1 TRBV18 TGTGCCAGCTCACCACCCGGGCCTGGACAGGGACAGGGCAATGAGCAGTTCTTC CASSPPGPGQGQGNEQFF
once TRBJ2-3 . TRBV7-2 TGTGCCAGCAACTCCGATACGCAGTATTTT CASNSDTQYF
. TRBJ2-7 . TRBV7-2 TGTGCCAGCAGCCCCTGGGGCAGGGTGCGCGAGCAGTACTTC CASSPWGRVREQYF
few TRBJ2-7 TRBD1 TRBV7-9 TGTGCCAGCAGCCTCGGACAGGCCAGCTCCTACGAGCAGTACTTC CASSLGQASSYEQYF
. TRBJ2-5 . TRBV30 TGTGCCTGGAGCTTCGGGGAGACCCAGTACTTC CAWSFGETQYF
. TRBJ1-5 . TRBV7-9 TGTGCCTCGAGTAGGGGCAATCAGCCCCAGCATTTT CASSRGNQPQHF
. TRBJ2-7 TRBD2 TRBV18 TGTGCCAGCTCGCCGAGCGGGAGGGCCGTGTACGAGCAGTACTTC CASSPSGRAVYEQYF
. TRBJ2-5 . TRBV5-1 TGCGCCAGCAGCTTTAGTACCCGGGTGGAGACCCAGTACTTC CASSFSTRVETQYF
. TRBJ1-1 . TRBV20-1 TGCAGTGCCGAGGGGGGGGTTGAAGCTTTCTTT CSAEGGVEAFF
once TRBJ1-5 . TRBV28 TGTGCCAGCAGTCCCTCCAATCAGCCCCAGCATTTT CASSPSNQPQHF
. TRBJ1-6 TRBD1 TRBV7-9 TGTGCCAGCAGCTTCAGGGGGAATAATTCACCCCTCCACTTT CASSFRGNNSPLHF
. TRBJ2-3 . TRBV12-2 TGTGCAAGTCGCTTATCGGCCCAGGGGCGCACAGATACGCAGTATTTT CASRLSAQGRTDTQYF
few TRBJ1-2 . TRBV12-3/TRBV12-4 TGTGCCAGCAGCCGACAGGTCACGGGCTACACCTTC CASSRQVTGYTF
. TRBJ1-5 . TRBV12-3/TRBV12-4 TGTGCCAGCAGTTTAATGGATCAGCCCCAGCATTTT CASSLMDQPQHF
. TRBJ1-5 . TRBV28 TGTGCCAGCAGTCCTTTAGATGGTGCCAATCAGCCCCAGCATTTT CASSPLDGANQPQHF
. TRBJ2-2 . TRBV10-3 TGTGCCATCAGTGAGTCGGAGCGGCCAACCGGGGAGCTGTTTTTT CAISESERPTGELFF
few TRBJ1-5 . TRBV15 TGTGCCACCAGCAGGAGGGTTAGCAATCAGCCCCAGCATTTT CATSRRVSNQPQHF
few TRBJ1-6 . TRBV19 TGTGCCAGTAGTATTCTCCTAACAGGGAGGGATTCACCCCTCCACTTT CASSILLTGRDSPLHF
few TRBJ2-6 TRBD1 TRBV27 TGTGCCAGCAGGCCTCAGGGGGCGGGTGGGGCCAACGTCCTGACTTTC CASRPQGAGGANVLTF
. TRBJ1-6 . TRBV20-1 TGCAGTGCTACGCATGCCTGGGGCCGTAATTCACCCCTCCACTTT CSATHAWGRNSPLHF
. TRBJ1-5 . TRBV7-2 TGTGCCAGCAGTTTACCCTTCCGTCAGCCCCAGCATTTT CASSLPFRQPQHF
. TRBJ2-7 . TRBV5-1 TGCGCCAGCAGCCCGGACTGGAGCTCCTACGAGCAGTACTTC CASSPDWSSYEQYF
. TRBJ1-5 TRBD1 TRBV2 TGTGCCAGCGGCGGACAGGGGGCAGGACAATATAGCAATCAGCCCCAGCATTTT CASGGQGAGQYSNQPQHF
few TRBJ2-1 TRBD2 TRBV20-1 TGCAGTGCTGGCGTAAGCGGGACCTTTCGGGATGAGCAGTTCTTC CSAGVSGTFRDEQFF
. TRBJ2-3 . TRBV20-1 TGCAGTGCTAGAATCGATCCCGGCCATCTCTCTAGCACAGATACGCAGTATTTT CSARIDPGHLSSTDTQYF
few TRBJ1-1 . TRBV12-3/TRBV12-4 TGTGCCAGCAGCCCGGGCCGAGACAGGTCGGGAACTTTCTTT CASSPGRDRSGTFF
. TRBJ1-2 . TRBV7-8 TGTGCCAGCAGCCCGCAGCGGGCGCCAAACTATGGCTACACCTTC CASSPQRAPNYGYTF
. TRBJ1-2 TRBD1 TRBV20-1 TGCAGAGCCGGGACAGGGAATGGCTACACCTTC CRAGTGNGYTF
. TRBJ1-4 . TRBV7-3 TGTGCCAGCAGCTTGGGGGGATCTGAAAAACTGTTTTTT CASSLGGSEKLFF
. TRBJ2-3 TRBD2 TRBV7-3 TGTGCCAGCAGCCTCCAGGGCGGGAGGGCCGTAGATACGCAGTATTTT CASSLQGGRAVDTQYF
once TRBJ1-2 . TRBV12-3/TRBV12-4 TGTGCCAGCAGTAATACTAACTATGGCTACACCTTC CASSNTNYGYTF
. TRBJ2-1 TRBD1 TRBV4-1 TGCGCCAGCAGCCAAGAAGGATCCGGAGACAGGGAATCCCTCGAGCAGTTCTTC CASSQEGSGDRESLEQFF
few TRBJ1-2 TRBD1 TRBV6-1 TGTGCCAGCAACGAAAAAGGGACAGGGAGATACTATGGCTACACCTTC CASNEKGTGRYYGYTF
once TRBJ2-3 . TRBV7-2 TGTGCCAGCAGCTTGGCGGCTTGGGGCACAGATACGCAGTATTTT CASSLAAWGTDTQYF